A selection of T cell receptor beta chains follows, all from one sample in a study of blood T cell repertoires in COVID-19. Assay: immunoSEQ multiplex PCR; the TCRdb copy retains only in-frame clones and omits some. This sample carries about 70,000 clones, approximately 83% of them seen once, and the ten largest clones take about 12%. Specimen: peripheral blood. All receptors come from a human donor in a cohort sampled during active COVID-19. The CDR3 runs from the conserved cysteine through the conserved F or W. D genes are given only for firm matches. Size is stated for part of the rows, as once, few or many counts, or as a class when the clone is expanded.

abundance,v_gene,j_gene,d_gene,CDR3nt,CDR3aa
.,TRBV5-5,TRBJ2-6,.,TGTGCCAGCAGCTTAAGGGGTGGAGGGGCCAACGTCCTGACTTTC,CASSLRGGGANVLTF
.,TRBV7-3,TRBJ2-5,TRBD2,TGTGCCAGCAGCTTAAGCGGGGGGTTCCAAGAGACCCAGTACTTC,CASSLSGGFQETQYF
.,TRBV3-1/TRBV3-2,TRBJ1-2,TRBD1,TGTGCCAGCAGCCAAGAGACAGGGTACTATGGCTACACCTTC,CASSQETGYYGYTF
.,TRBV10-3,TRBJ2-7,.,TGTGCCATCAGTATAGGGGTAGGCGAGCAGTACTTC,CAISIGVGEQYF
few,TRBV7-2,TRBJ1-5,.,TGTGCCAGCAGTCCCGTTTCCGGGGAGAATCAGCCCCAGCATTTT,CASSPVSGENQPQHF
.,TRBV25-1,TRBJ1-5,.,TGTGCCAGCAGCGTCGGGGGGTCCAATCAGCCCCAGCATTTT,CASSVGGSNQPQHF
.,TRBV11-3,TRBJ2-3,.,TGTGCCAGCAGCTTAACAGCTAGCACAGATACGCAGTATTTT,CASSLTASTDTQYF
.,TRBV2,TRBJ1-1,TRBD1,TGTGCCAGCAGTCGGGGACAGGGGGCACCGGGCACTGAAGCTTTCTTT,CASSRGQGAPGTEAFF
.,TRBV7-9,TRBJ1-2,.,TGTGCCAGCAGCTTAGTGGCAGGACAGAGCTCCTATGGCTACACCTTC,CASSLVAGQSSYGYTF
few,TRBV10-3,TRBJ2-1,TRBD1,TGTGCCATCAGTGGGGACAGGGGCAAGTACAATGAGCAGTTCTTC,CAISGDRGKYNEQFF
few,TRBV5-5,TRBJ2-7,.,TGTGCCAGCAGCTCCGCGAGCGGCAGCTCCTACGAGCAGTACTTC,CASSSASGSSYEQYF
.,TRBV2,TRBJ2-3,.,TGTGCCAGCAGTGGGGTCGGGCGGGTTTCAGATACGCAGTATTTT,CASSGVGRVSDTQYF
once,TRBV4-1,TRBJ2-5,.,TGCGCCAGCAGCCGCGCGGGGTTGGGAGAGACCCAGTACTTC,CASSRAGLGETQYF
.,TRBV30,TRBJ2-1,.,TGTGCCTGGAGTGACACTAGTTTTAATGAGCAGTTCTTC,CAWSDTSFNEQFF
.,TRBV3-1/TRBV3-2,TRBJ2-7,.,TGTGCCAGCAGCCGATTATCTACCGAGCAGTACTTC,CASSRLSTEQYF
.,TRBV2,TRBJ1-2,.,TGTGCCAGCAGTGATTGGGGTTCCCCGGGGGGCTACACCTTC,CASSDWGSPGGYTF
.,TRBV5-4,TRBJ2-7,.,TGTGCCAGCAGCAATAAGGACTTCTACGAGCAGTACTTC,CASSNKDFYEQYF
.,TRBV11-2,TRBJ1-6,.,TGTGCCAGCAGGAAACCAGGTCCCAAGGTTTCACCCCTCCACTTT,CASRKPGPKVSPLHF
.,TRBV6-4,TRBJ2-3,TRBD2,TGTGCCAGCAGCGGGACTAGCGGGGGCACAGATACGCAGTATTTT,CASSGTSGGTDTQYF
once,TRBV5-5,TRBJ1-2,TRBD1,TGTGCCAGCAGCGTAGGAGGGGGACAGGGCAACTATGGCTACACCTTC,CASSVGGGQGNYGYTF
.,TRBV12-3/TRBV12-4,TRBJ1-1,TRBD1,TGTGCCAGCAGTACGACAGGGAGGACTGAAGCTTTCTTT,CASSTTGRTEAFF
.,TRBV9,TRBJ1-2,.,TGTGCCAGCAGCGTAGACGGAGATGGCTACACCTTC,CASSVDGDGYTF
.,TRBV2,TRBJ2-2,TRBD1,TGTGCCAGCAGGGCAGGGGGCTTCGGGGAGCTGTTTTTT,CASRAGGFGELFF
.,TRBV2,TRBJ1-3,TRBD1,TGTGCCAGCAGAGAACAGGGGGCCGGAAACACCATATATTTT,CASREQGAGNTIYF
.,TRBV5-1,TRBJ1-4,.,TGCGCCAGCAGTTCTTCAGGGTTGGAAGAAAAACTGTTTTTT,CASSSSGLEEKLFF
.,TRBV28,TRBJ2-5,TRBD2,TGTGCCAGCAGGGAGCGGGGGGCGTCAGGGACCCAGTACTTC,CASRERGASGTQYF
.,TRBV7-9,TRBJ1-4,.,TGTGCCAGCAGCTTAGGTCTTTCCGGAAAACTGTTTTTT,CASSLGLSGKLFF
.,TRBV5-1,TRBJ1-2,.,TGCGCCAGCAGCTTGGATCGGACAGTTTATGGCTACACCTTC,CASSLDRTVYGYTF
once,TRBV7-2,TRBJ2-4,.,TGTGCCAGCAGCTTGCAGGGTCCGGCCAAAAACATTCAGTACTTC,CASSLQGPAKNIQYF
.,TRBV5-5,TRBJ1-3,.,TGTGCCAGCAGCTTGGCGACGGGGGGGAACTCTGGAAACACCATATATTTT,CASSLATGGNSGNTIYF